This entry lists 4 T cell receptor beta chains sequenced from one sample in a study of T cell responses to AZD1222 COVID-19 vaccine. TCRdb's table, derived via immunoSEQ multiplex PCR, lists solely in-frame clones and lacks some. This table holds roughly 93,000 clones, about 88% found once. Source: peripheral blood, taken on day 0 of AZD1222 vaccination. The receptors derive from an adult in good health.

This clone was counted a few times. The V gene is TRBV28, the J gene TRBJ2-3; maybe TRBD1 (5 bases). Trimming took off 8 bases at V and 2 bases at J, with 8 bases between the two ends. The CDR3 covers 12 residues. Germline V gives CDR1 MDHEN, CDR2 SYDVKM. CDR3 protein: CASQGFTDTQYF. The DNA for the CDR3 is TGTGCCAGCCAGGGCTTCACAGATACGCAGTATTTT.

The V gene is TRBV30, the J gene TRBJ2-7; possible D gene TRBD1, 5 bases. CDR1 and CDR2 from the germline V gene are GTSNPN and SVGIG (reference sequence). The CDR3 totals 14 residues. Trimming shortened V by 3 bases and J by 2 bases, and 14 bases separated the two germline ends. In nucleotides, the CDR3 is TGTGCCTGGAGGTTAGAAAGGGGCCCCTACGAGCAGTACTTC. As protein: CAWRLERGPYEQYF.

The chain joins TRBV28 to TRBJ2-1; TRBD2 might be the D (6 bases). This CDR3 spans 17 amino acids. CDR1 is MDHEN, CDR2 SYDVKM, per germline. Trimming left V 4 bases short and J 9 bases short, with 25 bases between. CDR3 coding DNA: TGTGCCAGCAGTTCCCCCGGGGAGGCCACCTGGTCTCGTGAGCAGTTCTTC. The encoded protein is CASSSPGEATWSREQFF. Looking up the rest from reference TRBV28 and TRBJ2-1 gives the full variable domain: DVKVTQSSRYLVKRTGEKVFLECVQDMDHENMFWYRQDPGLGLRLIYFSYDVKMKEKGDIPEGYSVSREKKERFSLILESASTNQTSMYLCASSSPGEATWSREQFFGPGTRLTVL.

The rearrangement uses TRBV21-1 and TRBJ1-1; the D segment call TRBD1 is taken from the table without a DNA check. TRBV21-1 is labeled a pseudogene. The CDR3 has 13 residues. The CDR3 spells CASIQGTATEAFF. The CDR3 nucleotides are TGTGCCAGCATCCAAGGGACAGCAACTGAAGCTTTCTTT.